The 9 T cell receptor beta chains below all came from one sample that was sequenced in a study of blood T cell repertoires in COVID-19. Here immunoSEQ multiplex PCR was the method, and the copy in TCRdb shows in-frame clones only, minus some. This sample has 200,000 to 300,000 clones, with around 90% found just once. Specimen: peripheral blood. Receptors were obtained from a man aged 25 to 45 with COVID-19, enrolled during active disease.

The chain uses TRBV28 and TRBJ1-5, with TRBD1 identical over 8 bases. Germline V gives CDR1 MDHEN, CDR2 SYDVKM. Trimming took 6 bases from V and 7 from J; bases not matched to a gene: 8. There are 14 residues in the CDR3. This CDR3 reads CASSQTGEEQPQHF. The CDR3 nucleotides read TGTGCCAGCAGCCAGACAGGGGAGGAGCAGCCCCAGCATTTT.

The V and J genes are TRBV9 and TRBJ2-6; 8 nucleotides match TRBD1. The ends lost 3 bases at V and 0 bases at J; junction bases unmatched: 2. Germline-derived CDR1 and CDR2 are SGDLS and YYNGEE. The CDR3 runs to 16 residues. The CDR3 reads CASSGQGFSGANVLTF. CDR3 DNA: TGTGCCAGCAGCGGACAGGGGTTCTCTGGGGCCAACGTCCTGACTTTC.

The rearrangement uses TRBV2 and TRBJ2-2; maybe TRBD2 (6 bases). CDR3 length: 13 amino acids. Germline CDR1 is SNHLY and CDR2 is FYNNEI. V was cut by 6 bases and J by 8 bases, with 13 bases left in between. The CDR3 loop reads CASSLQGGGELFF. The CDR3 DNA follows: TGTGCCAGCAGCCTTCAAGGAGGGGGGGAGCTGTTTTTT. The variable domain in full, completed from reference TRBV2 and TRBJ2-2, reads EPEVTQTPSHQVTQMGQEVILRCVPISNHLYFYWYRQILGQKVEFLVSFYNNEISEKSEIFDDQFSVERPDGSNFTLKIRSTKLEDSAMYFCASSLQGGGELFFGEGSRLTVL.

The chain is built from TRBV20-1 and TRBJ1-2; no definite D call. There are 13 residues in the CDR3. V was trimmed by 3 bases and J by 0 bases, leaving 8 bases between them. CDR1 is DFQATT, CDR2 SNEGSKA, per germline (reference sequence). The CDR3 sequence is CSASISANYGYTF. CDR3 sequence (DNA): TGCAGTGCTAGTATCTCCGCTAACTATGGCTACACCTTC.

The CDR3: CASSRSGGPLFF. As DNA, the CDR3 is TGTGCCAGCAGCCGGTCCGGAGGGCCCCTGTTTTTT. The genes are TRBV7-2 and TRBJ1-4; D not certain. With 5 bases removed from V and 14 bases from J, the gap between germline ends came to 15 bases. The CDR3 is 12 amino acids. CDR1 SGHTA and CDR2 FQGNSA come from the germline V gene.

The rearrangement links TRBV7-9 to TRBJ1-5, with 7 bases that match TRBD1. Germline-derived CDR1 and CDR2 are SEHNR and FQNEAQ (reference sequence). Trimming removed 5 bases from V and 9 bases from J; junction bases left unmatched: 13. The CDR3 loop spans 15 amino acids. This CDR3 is CASSLGTDPNRPQHF. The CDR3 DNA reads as TGTGCCAGCAGCCTAGGGACAGATCCCAACCGGCCCCAGCATTTT. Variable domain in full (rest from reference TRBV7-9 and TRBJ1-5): DTGVSQNPRHKITKRGQNVTFRCDPISEHNRLYWYRQTLGQGPEFLTYFQNEAQLEKSRLLSDRFSAERPKGSFSTLEIQRTEQGDSAMYLCASSLGTDPNRPQHFGDGTRLSIL.

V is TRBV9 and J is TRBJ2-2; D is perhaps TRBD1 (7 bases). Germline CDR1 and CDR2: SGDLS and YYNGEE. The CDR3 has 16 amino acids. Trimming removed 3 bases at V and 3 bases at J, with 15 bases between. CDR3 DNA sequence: TGTGCCAGCAGCGCCGGGGGACAGACTTACACCGGGGAGCTGTTTTTT. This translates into CASSAGGQTYTGELFF.

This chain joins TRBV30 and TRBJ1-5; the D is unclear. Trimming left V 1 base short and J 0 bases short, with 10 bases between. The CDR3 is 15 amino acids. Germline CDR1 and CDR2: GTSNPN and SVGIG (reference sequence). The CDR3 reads CAWSDTGYSNQPQHF. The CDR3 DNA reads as TGTGCCTGGAGTGACACGGGTTATAGCAATCAGCCCCAGCATTTT.

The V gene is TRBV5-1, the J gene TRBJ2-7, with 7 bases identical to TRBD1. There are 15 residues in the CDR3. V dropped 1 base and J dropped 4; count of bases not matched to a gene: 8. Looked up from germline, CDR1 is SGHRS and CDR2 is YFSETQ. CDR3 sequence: CASSLSGTEVYEQYF. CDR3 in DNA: TGCGCCAGCAGCTTGTCAGGGACAGAAGTATACGAGCAGTACTTC.